This T cell receptor beta chain was documented in a study of Graves' ophthalmopathy and Graves' hyperthyroidism. Ophthalmopathy donors were characterized by moderate-to-severe activity, CAS of at least 3, NOSPECS of at least 4, and duration under 3 months. Amplifying from RNA transcripts, the study obtained TCR beta CDR3 regions. The authors performed first-round RT-PCR with HTBI primers and then a second-round multiplex PCR. TCRdb redid the calling of the multiplex PCR reads with MiXCR, one entry per CDR3 protein. Here the sample spans about half a million distinct CDR3 sequences, 14% being singletons. CDR1 and CDR2 from the germline V gene are MNHEY and SMNVEV (reference sequence). The CDR3 is made up of 11 amino acids. V was clipped by 5 bases and J by 7 bases, with 6 bases between them. Findings of the study overall: Discrimination between ophthalmopathy and stable hyperthyroidism by a 13-signature model showed approximately 89% sensitivity and about 84% specificity. This model predicted ophthalmopathy progression (sensitivity 70.59%, specificity around 72%).

At least ten counts were recorded for this clonotype. Its antigen is unknown. The clonotype originates from a woman aged 25 to 39 with Graves' ophthalmopathy. The sequencing sample was made of blood. This chain joins TRBV27 and TRBJ2-4; D is uncertain. CDR3 sequence reads: CASSGRNIQYF. The CDR3 nucleotides read TGTGCCAGCAGTGGGCGGAACATTCAGTACTTC.